These T cell receptor beta chains were read from a single sample in a study of OX40 agonist ivuxolimab in advanced cancers. Assay used: immunoSEQ multiplex PCR; TCRdb lists only in-frame clones, some missing. This table has roughly 92,000 clones, about 92% appearing once. Here the sequenced sample was CD4+ or CD8+ T cells sorted from blood, taken in a trial of the OX40 agonist ivuxolimab. These receptors were taken from an adult with an advanced solid tumor such as melanoma, head and neck, liver or kidney cancer. The CDR3 runs from the conserved cysteine through the conserved F or W. D genes are given only for firm matches. Size is omitted from some rows. Given values are once, few, many or a class for expanded clones.

j_gene,v_gene,d_gene,abundance,CDR3aa,CDR3nt
TRBJ2-3,TRBV9,.,.,CASSVQGATSTDTQYF,TGTGCCAGCAGCGTACAGGGAGCCACTAGCACAGATACGCAGTATTTT
TRBJ1-5,TRBV15,.,.,CATSRDRQGNQPQHF,TGTGCCACCAGCAGAGATCGCCAGGGGAATCAGCCCCAGCATTTT
TRBJ2-1,TRBV6-6,.,.,CASSYSSRNDEQFF,TGTGCCAGCAGTTACTCGAGTAGGAACGATGAGCAGTTCTTC
TRBJ2-7,TRBV29-1,TRBD1,.,CSVARRGLTGLTYEQYF,TGCAGCGTTGCTCGTCGGGGTCTGACAGGGTTGACCTACGAGCAGTACTTC
TRBJ2-7,TRBV2,.,.,CASKDRDEQYF,TGTGCCAGCAAAGACCGGGACGAGCAGTACTTC
TRBJ1-1,TRBV19,TRBD1,.,CASRPGQGYTEAFF,TGTGCCAGTCGCCCGGGACAGGGGTATACTGAAGCTTTCTTT
TRBJ2-3,TRBV6-6,.,.,CASSYSDTDTQYF,TGTGCCAGCAGTTACTCAGACACAGATACGCAGTATTTT
TRBJ2-1,TRBV4-3,.,.,CASSQDQYPSGEGDEQFF,TGCGCCAGCAGCCAAGATCAGTATCCAAGCGGGGAGGGGGATGAGCAGTTCTTC
TRBJ2-5,TRBV27,.,.,CASSLGAEETQYF,TGTGCCAGCAGTTTAGGGGCAGAAGAGACCCAGTACTTC
TRBJ2-1,TRBV2,TRBD2,once,CASSPGTSGDNSYNEQFF,TGTGCCAGCAGTCCCGGGACTAGCGGGGACAACTCCTACAATGAGCAGTTCTTC
TRBJ2-3,TRBV6-5,.,.,CASSYVAGASTDTQYF,TGTGCCAGCAGTTACGTAGCAGGGGCCTCCACAGATACGCAGTATTTT
TRBJ2-1,TRBV27,.,.,CASTGGTVPYNEQFF,TGTGCCAGCACCGGGGGGACAGTTCCCTACAATGAGCAGTTCTTC
TRBJ2-1,TRBV11-2,.,.,CASSPQYAVSSYNEQFF,TGTGCCAGCAGCCCCCAATATGCGGTGAGCTCCTACAATGAGCAGTTCTTC
TRBJ2-7,TRBV30,.,.,CAWSSGSSYEQYF,TGTGCCTGGAGTTCTGGCAGCTCCTACGAGCAGTACTTC
TRBJ2-1,TRBV29-1,TRBD2,once,CSVVGSTSGGYNEQFF,TGCAGCGTTGTGGGAAGTACTAGCGGGGGCTACAATGAGCAGTTCTTC
TRBJ2-7,TRBV5-8,.,.,CASSLVITYEQYF,TGTGCCAGCAGCTTGGTGATTACCTACGAGCAGTACTTC
TRBJ2-7,TRBV14,TRBD2,.,CASSLPGLLSYEQYF,TGTGCCAGCAGCCTACCGGGACTACTTTCCTACGAGCAGTACTTC
TRBJ2-2,TRBV4-1,.,.,CASSQDSHANTGELFF,TGCGCCAGCAGCCAAGACTCGCATGCGAACACCGGGGAGCTGTTTTTT
TRBJ2-3,TRBV11-2,.,.,CASSLDSRPSRTDTQYF,TGTGCCAGCAGCTTAGATAGTAGGCCTTCCCGAACTGATACGCAGTATTTT
TRBJ1-2,TRBV2,.,.,CASSENGVGYTF,TGTGCCAGCAGTGAAAACGGGGTCGGCTACACCTTC
TRBJ2-5,TRBV7-6,TRBD2,.,CASSLASGRAGETQYF,TGTGCCAGCAGCTTAGCTAGCGGGAGGGCAGGGGAGACCCAGTACTTC
TRBJ2-1,TRBV27,TRBD2,.,CASSSLGGLGVHEQFF,TGTGCCAGCAGTTCCCTTGGGGGACTAGGAGTCCATGAGCAGTTCTTC
TRBJ1-2,TRBV27,.,.,CASSFRRNYGYTF,TGTGCCAGCAGTTTCCGGAGGAACTATGGCTACACCTTC
TRBJ2-3,TRBV19,TRBD2,.,CASSIARASGRPTSTDTQYF,TGTGCCAGTAGTATAGCACGGGCGAGCGGGAGGCCTACTAGCACAGATACGCAGTATTTT
TRBJ1-1,TRBV7-2,.,once,CASSLAGGDSNTEAFF,TGTGCCAGCAGCTTAGCGGGGGGGGACTCAAACACTGAAGCTTTCTTT
TRBJ2-1,TRBV29-1,.,.,CSGSLRTGLPNNEQFF,TGCAGCGGATCCCTTAGAACAGGGCTCCCTAACAATGAGCAGTTCTTC
TRBJ2-7,TRBV6-5,.,.,CASSYEGYEQYF,TGTGCCAGCAGTTATGAAGGATACGAGCAGTACTTC
TRBJ2-1,TRBV2,.,.,CASSAIGSYNEQFF,TGTGCCAGCAGTGCAATAGGCTCCTACAATGAGCAGTTCTTC
TRBJ1-5,TRBV6-5,.,.,CASGDDQPQHF,TGTGCCAGCGGAGATGATCAGCCCCAGCATTTT
TRBJ2-1,TRBV6-5,TRBD2,.,CASSPTSGRAGQFF,TGTGCCAGCAGTCCGACTAGCGGGAGGGCCGGGCAGTTCTTC
TRBJ2-7,TRBV5-6,TRBD1,.,CASSWGQGTYEQYF,TGTGCCAGCAGCTGGGGACAGGGGACCTACGAGCAGTACTTC
TRBJ2-7,TRBV5-4,TRBD1,.,CASSLSAGTGSYEQYF,TGTGCCAGCAGCTTGTCCGCCGGGACAGGGTCCTACGAGCAGTACTTC
TRBJ2-7,TRBV19,TRBD2,.,CASSSPGGTPYEQYF,TGTGCCAGTAGTAGCCCGGGGGGGACCCCCTACGAGCAGTACTTC
TRBJ1-2,TRBV7-2,.,.,CASSLSARYGYTF,TGTGCCAGCAGCTTATCAGCCCGATATGGCTACACCTTC
TRBJ2-1,TRBV9,.,.,CASSVVPGRNEQFF,TGTGCCAGCAGCGTAGTGCCAGGGAGGAATGAGCAGTTCTTC
TRBJ1-1,TRBV25-1,.,.,CASSVPGARAEAFF,TGTGCCAGCAGTGTTCCCGGGGCACGGGCTGAAGCTTTCTTT
TRBJ1-2,TRBV10-3,.,.,CAISDPDLPNYGYTF,TGTGCCATCAGCGATCCAGACCTCCCTAACTATGGCTACACCTTC
TRBJ2-1,TRBV9,.,.,CASSARDDEQFF,TGTGCCAGCAGCGCCCGAGACGATGAGCAGTTCTTC
TRBJ2-5,TRBV6-1,TRBD2,.,CASSEVRLAGPGEETQYF,TGTGCCAGCAGTGAAGTTAGGCTAGCGGGACCCGGAGAAGAGACCCAGTACTTC